Below, 20 T cell receptor beta chains from the same sample are listed, as sequenced in a study of vaccination and CD4 T cells after COVID-19. Sequencing of cultured CD4+ T cell DNA used the Oncomine TCR Beta short-read assay. A single record per CDR3 protein comes from TCRdb applying MiXCR to the PCR reads. The sample records under 20,000 distinct CDR3 sequences, more than 20% being singletons. Documented treatment: roughly 11-day PBMC culture with coronavirus spike peptide pools or control peptides (ViraFEST assay). No cognate antigen is known for these TCRs. The sequenced sample consisted of cultured CD4+ T cells from blood. All receptors come from a human donor with COVID-19.

This clonotype rates as medium-sized. The chain links TRBV7-9 to TRBJ1-6; D unresolved. Germline V lookup: CDR1 SEHNR, CDR2 FQNEAQ (reference sequence). The ends were cut back, 5 bases at V and 4 bases at J, with 12 bases in the middle. This CDR3 contains 15 residues. CDR3 loop: CASSQAGMYNSPLHF. In DNA, the CDR3 is TGTGCCAGCAGCCAGGCGGGGATGTATAATTCACCCCTCCACTTT.

The rearrangement uses TRBV5-4 and TRBJ2-7; 7 nucleotides align to TRBD2. The CDR3 extends over 14 amino acids. V lost 0 bases, J lost 6 bases, and 6 bases stayed unmatched. Germline CDR1 SGHNT, CDR2 YYREEE (reference sequence). The CDR3 is CASSLGEGNGEQYF. Here the CDR3 DNA reads TGTGCCAGCAGCTTGGGGGAGGGGAATGGCGAGCAGTACTTC.

V usage is TRBV5-4 and J usage is TRBJ2-3; 8 bases are shared with TRBD2. Germline lookup yields CDR1 SGHNT and CDR2 YYREEE (reference sequence). The CDR3 loop spans 14 amino acids. Trimming at V came to 6 bases and at J to 7 bases, leaving 10 bases not matched to a gene. CDR3 sequence (DNA): TGTGCCAGCACCCCCCCGGGGGGGGCAAATACGCAGTATTTT. The encoded protein is CASTPPGGANTQYF. Looking up the rest from reference TRBV5-4 and TRBJ2-3 gives the full variable domain: ETGVTQSPTHLIKTRGQQVTLRCSSQSGHNTVSWYQQALGQGPQFIFQYYREEENGRGNFPPRFSGLQFPNYSSELNVNALELDDSALYLCASTPPGGANTQYFGPGTRLTVL.

The chain couples TRBV6-1 to TRBJ1-5; D not certain. Deletions cut 0 bases from V and 4 bases from J, with 10 bases between. The germline gives CDR1 MNHNS, CDR2 SASEGT. CDR3 length: 15 amino acids. This chain's CDR3 is CASSEAGGYNQPQHF. DNA of the CDR3: TGTGCCAGCAGTGAAGCAGGAGGGTATAATCAGCCCCAGCATTTT.

This clonotype was counted between two and nine times. The chain combines TRBV2 with TRBJ1-2, with 7 nucleotides matching TRBD1. This CDR3 region has 11 residues. The trim removed 7 bases at V and 9 bases at J, leaving 5 bases unmatched. CDR1 SNHLY and CDR2 FYNNEI come from the germline V gene. The CDR3 nucleotides read TGTGCCAGCATCAGGACAGGCCGCTACACCTTC. Translating gives CASIRTGRYTF.

This clonotype is labeled as medium-sized. The chain couples TRBV20-1 to TRBJ2-4; 7 nucleotides match TRBD2. V was pared by 3 bases and J by 7 bases, with 0 bases of the junction left unmatched. Germline values: CDR1 DFQATT, CDR2 SNEGSKA (reference sequence). The CDR3 contains 11 residues. For the CDR3, the DNA is TGCAGTGCTAGCGGGGGGAACATTCAGTACTTC. It encodes CSASGGNIQYF.

This chain connects TRBV6-4 to TRBJ2-3; D gene ambiguous. The CDR3 is 15 residues long. V was shortened by 2 bases and J by 2 bases, with 11 bases between the two germline ends. Germline lookup yields CDR1 MRHNA and CDR2 SNTAGT. In DNA, the CDR3 is TGTGCCAGCAGTGACCTGGGCGGCCCCACAGATACGCAGTATTTT. This encodes CASSDLGGPTDTQYF.

The CDR3 bases are TGCAGTGCTACCGAGGTAGCGGGGAGATACACAGATACGCAGTATTTT. Amino acid sequence: CSATEVAGRYTDTQYF. The chain combines TRBV20-1 with TRBJ2-3; 8 bases match TRBD2. This CDR3 contains 16 residues. The junction had 11 bases not matched to a gene; V was cut back by 4 bases and J by 2 bases. The germline V gene has CDR1 DFQATT and CDR2 SNEGSKA (reference sequence).

This clonotype was found a few times. This chain connects TRBV5-1 to TRBJ2-5; 11 nucleotides line up with TRBD1. J gave up 5 bases and V 0 bases, and 3 bases lay outside the gene matches. From germline, CDR1 is SGHRS and CDR2 YFSETQ. The length of the CDR3 is 15 residues. In DNA, the CDR3 is TGCGCCAGCAGCTTGGCCGGGACAGGGGGGGAGACCCAGTACTTC. Its translation is CASSLAGTGGETQYF. Filled out from reference TRBV5-1 and TRBJ2-5, the complete variable domain reads KAGVTQTPRYLIKTRGQQVTLSCSPISGHRSVSWYQQTPGQGLQFLFEYFSETQRNKGNFPGRFSGRQFSNSRSEMNVSTLELGDSALYLCASSLAGTGGETQYFGPGTRLLVL.

This clonotype was recorded a few times. The genes are TRBV19 and TRBJ1-2; 9 nucleotides agree with TRBD1. Per germline, CDR1 LNHDA and CDR2 SQIVND (reference sequence). V lost 4 bases and J lost 3; bases outside the gene matches: 12. The CDR3 has 17 amino acids. This CDR3 is CASSNGYGTGHDYGYTF. As DNA, the CDR3 is TGTGCCAGTAGTAATGGGTACGGGACAGGGCATGACTATGGCTACACCTTC.

V is TRBV2 and J is TRBJ1-5, with a possible D match to TRBD1 (6 bases). The V gene lost 7 bases and the J gene lost 7 bases, with 17 bases spanning the gap. The germline CDR1 and CDR2 sequences are SNHLY and FYNNEI. The CDR3 has 14 amino acids. The CDR3 sequence is CASKPGGAAQPQHF. The CDR3 bases are TGTGCCAGCAAGCCGGGGGGCGCAGCCCAGCCCCAGCATTTT.

The V gene is TRBV5-1, the J gene TRBJ2-2; no definite D call. The CDR3 is 13 residues long. V lost 4 bases to trimming and J lost 5 bases, with 9 bases between them. The V gene's germline CDR1 is SGHRS and CDR2 YFSETQ. The DNA of the CDR3 is TGCGCCAGCAGCAGGGCTGCGACCGGGGAGCTGTTTTTT. Translation: CASSRAATGELFF.

This rearrangement joins TRBV2 to TRBJ2-3; no clear D gene. This CDR3 comprises 13 residues. Trimming removed 4 bases from V and 2 bases from J, with 7 bases in between. Germline CDR1 is SNHLY and CDR2 is FYNNEI. CDR3 region: CASSAPFTDTQYF. CDR3 nucleotide sequence: TGTGCCAGCAGTGCTCCTTTCACAGATACGCAGTATTTT.

This chain links TRBV11-2 with TRBJ1-5; 8 bases line up with TRBD1. V lost 4 bases to trimming and J lost 6 bases; unmatched junction nucleotides: 5. The CDR3 contains 14 residues. Germline assignment: CDR1 SGHAT and CDR2 FQNNGV. The CDR3 protein is CASSSTTGVQPQHF. As DNA, the CDR3 is TGTGCCAGCAGCTCCACGACAGGGGTTCAGCCCCAGCATTTT.

This clonotype has a handful of counts. The chain uses TRBV5-4 and TRBJ2-2; 9 nucleotides match TRBD2. The germline V gene encodes CDR1 SGHNT and CDR2 YYREEE (reference sequence). J gave up 8 bases and V 0 bases, and 5 bases lay outside the gene matches. The length of the CDR3 is 15 residues. The CDR3 reads CASSLEYLAGGELFF. In nucleotides, the CDR3 is TGTGCCAGCAGCTTGGAATATCTAGCGGGGGGGGAGCTGTTTTTT.

The genes are TRBV12-3 or TRBV12-4 and TRBJ2-7; D unclear. Trimming removed 6 bases from V and 4 bases from J, with 7 bases in between. The CDR3 is 11 amino acids. CDR3 in DNA: TGTGCCAGCAGGAAAGAGTACGAGCAGTACTTC. This codes for CASRKEYEQYF.

Judged by abundance, this clonotype is medium-sized (0.01 to 0.1%). The chain employs TRBV7-9 and TRBJ1-5; 10 positions agree with TRBD1. CDR3 length: 16 residues. The trim removed 1 base at V and 4 bases at J, leaving 4 bases unmatched. Germline V gives CDR1 SEHNR, CDR2 FQNEAQ (reference sequence). CDR3 loop: CASSLGLGQGNQPQHF. The CDR3 DNA reads as TGTGCCAGCAGCTTAGGGTTGGGACAGGGGAATCAGCCCCAGCATTTT. Full variable domain (remainder filled in from reference TRBV7-9 and TRBJ1-5): DTGVSQNPRHKITKRGQNVTFRCDPISEHNRLYWYRQTLGQGPEFLTYFQNEAQLEKSRLLSDRFSAERPKGSFSTLEIQRTEQGDSAMYLCASSLGLGQGNQPQHFGDGTRLSIL.

V usage is TRBV5-4 and J usage is TRBJ1-6, with 9 bases aligning to TRBD1. This CDR3 has 15 residues. Germline V gene data show CDR1 as SGHNT and CDR2 as YYREEE (reference sequence). The V and J ends lost 3 bases and 6 bases, in that order; junction bases with no gene match: 4. CDR3 in DNA: TGTGCCAGCAGCTCGGGGGACAGGGCTAATTCACCCCTCCACTTT. This sequence encodes CASSSGDRANSPLHF.

In its sample, this clonotype is medium-sized. V is TRBV30 and J is TRBJ1-5, with D unresolved. The CDR3 runs 15 residues. Germline assignment: CDR1 GTSNPN and CDR2 SVGIG (reference sequence). V was pared by 3 bases and J by 2 bases, with 14 bases between. The CDR3: CAWRGEGNGNQPQHF. CDR3 DNA: TGTGCCTGGAGGGGAGAGGGAAACGGCAATCAGCCCCAGCATTTT.

CDR3 region: CASSLDVGGTGELFF. For the CDR3, the DNA is TGTGCCAGCAGCTTGGACGTCGGAGGAACCGGGGAGCTGTTTTTT. V is TRBV5-8 and J is TRBJ2-2; TRBD2 might be the D (5 bases). Germline-derived CDR1 and CDR2 are SGHTS and YDEGEE. V lost 0 bases, J lost 5 bases, and 11 bases lay in between. The CDR3 contains 15 residues.